The 10 T cell receptor beta chains below were found in one sample sequenced in a study of T-cell memory formation after mild COVID-19 (dated by TCRdb to 2020 to 2022). Library prep was done by 5' RACE. Instrument used: Illumina NovaSeq 6000. TCRdb redid the processing of the public reads, applying fastp at Q25 and MiXCR, and retained in-frame beta chains. One record per CDR3 amino acid sequence lists the most common genes and DNA. Here the sample has 140,000 to 150,000 distinct CDR3 sequences; under 30% occur a single time. The biggest ten clones account for approximately 25% of the sample. The sequencing sample was made of PBMCs or a T cell subset sorted from them (not recorded which). The receptors derive from an adult woman who had mild COVID-19 (a few samples of this study predate the infection). The sample titles of this study are shuffled in the database, so cell type and time point are left out; the donor was told from shared clones.

This clonotype was found a few times. The chain couples TRBV7-9 to TRBJ2-7; 8 bases match TRBD2. V shed 0 bases, J shed 2 bases, and the junction held 12 bases outside the gene matches. The CDR3 extends over 18 amino acids. Germline-derived CDR1 and CDR2 are SEHNR and FQNEAQ (reference sequence). The CDR3 here is CASSLAPSGPWVTYEQYF. The CDR3 nucleotides read TGTGCCAGCAGCTTAGCGCCTAGCGGGCCCTGGGTCACCTACGAGCAGTACTTC.

The chain couples TRBV7-9 to TRBJ2-1; TRBD2 is a possible D gene (6 bases). V was trimmed by 5 bases and J by 4 bases, leaving 15 bases between them. The CDR3 runs 15 residues. Germline CDR1 and CDR2: SEHNR and FQNEAQ (reference sequence). CDR3 loop: CASSHLAAGYNEQFF. The CDR3 DNA follows: TGTGCCAGCAGCCACCTGGCGGCGGGGTACAATGAGCAGTTCTTC.

V usage is TRBV6-5 and J usage is TRBJ2-2; 9 bases line up with TRBD1. With 1 base clipped from V and 3 bases from J, the junction kept 0 bases outside the gene matches. This CDR3 is built from 15 residues. Germline V gives CDR1 MNHEY, CDR2 SVGAGI. The CDR3 sequence: CASSYWTGDTGELFF. CDR3 nucleotides: TGTGCCAGCAGTTACTGGACAGGGGACACCGGGGAGCTGTTTTTT.

The chain has TRBV19 and TRBJ2-7, with 7 bases that match TRBD1. The CDR3 runs 13 residues. J was trimmed by 2 bases and V by 6 bases; bases with no gene match: 4. The germline CDR1 and CDR2 sequences are LNHDA and SQIVND (reference sequence). CDR3 sequence: CASSEGTAYEQYF. CDR3 nucleotides: TGTGCCAGTAGCGAGGGGACAGCCTACGAGCAGTACTTC. Variable domain in full (rest from reference TRBV19 and TRBJ2-7): DGGITQSPKYLFRKEGQNVTLSCEQNLNHDAMYWYRQDPGQGLRLIYYSQIVNDFQKGDIAEGYSVSREKKESFPLTVTSAQKNPTAFYLCASSEGTAYEQYFGPGTRLTVT.

This clonotype was observed a few times. The chain recombines TRBV29-1 with TRBJ1-1, with 8 bases aligning to TRBD1. The CDR3 is 14 amino acids. The junction had 12 bases not matched to a gene; V was cut back by 2 bases and J by 10 bases. Germline V gives CDR1 SQVTM, CDR2 ANQGSEA. The CDR3: CSVERFGGQDGAFF. In nucleotides, the CDR3 is TGCAGCGTTGAAAGATTCGGGGGACAGGACGGAGCTTTCTTT.

V gene TRBV3-1 combines with J gene TRBJ1-5; no clear D. Germline V lookup: CDR1 LGHDT, CDR2 YNNKEL (reference sequence). Trimming stripped 0 bases from V and 1 base from J, with 7 bases between. CDR3 length: 15 residues. The CDR3 DNA follows: TGTGCCAGCAGCCAAGATGCCGGGAGCAATCAGCCCCAGCATTTT. Its translation: CASSQDAGSNQPQHF.

By its share, this clonotype is medium-sized. The V call is TRBV18, the J call TRBJ1-2, with a possible D match to TRBD1 (5 bases). Per the germline V gene, CDR1 is KGHSH and CDR2 is LQKENI. CDR3 length: 14 amino acids. Trimming cost V 4 bases and J 3 bases, with 12 bases left between them. In DNA form, the CDR3 reads TGTGCCAGCTCACACCCAGGGCGGGACTATGGCTACACCTTC. It translates to CASSHPGRDYGYTF.

This chain links TRBV4-1 with TRBJ2-7; 12 bases fit TRBD2. Trimming removed 4 bases from V and 2 bases from J; junction bases left unmatched: 9. The CDR3 spans 17 residues. Germline V CDR1 and CDR2: MGHRA, YSYEKL. The CDR3 region has the DNA TGCGCCAGCAGCCGCTTTGTCTCTAGCGGGGGGGCCTACGAGCAGTACTTC. Translated, it gives CASSRFVSSGGAYEQYF.

In its sample, this clonotype was seen a few times. The chain uses TRBV6-2 or TRBV6-3 and TRBJ1-1; 10 bases line up with TRBD1. The CDR3 totals 14 residues. V gave up 6 bases and J gave up 4 bases; unmatched junction bases: 5. Germline assignment: CDR1 MNHEY and CDR2 SVGEGT. The CDR3, as DNA: TGTGCCAGCAGCCGGGACAGGGGCGGCACTGAAGCTTTCTTT. Encoded protein: CASSRDRGGTEAFF.

This rearrangement joins TRBV19 to TRBJ2-5; no clear D. V lost 5 bases, J lost 5 bases, and 18 bases lay in between. The CDR3 is 15 residues long. CDR1 is LNHDA, CDR2 SQIVND, per germline (reference sequence). CDR3 sequence (DNA): TGTGCCAGTAGTCATGCATCTGGGATGCGCGAGACCCAGTACTTC. Translation: CASSHASGMRETQYF.